The 30 T cell receptor beta chains reported below all come from one sample, sequenced in a study of cytomegalovirus exposure and HLA in healthy donors. Some clones are missing from TCRdb's copy, which holds only in-frame ones; the method was immunoSEQ multiplex PCR. The sample lists approximately 160,000 clones; 85% to 90% were seen once. The sample consisted of PBMCs. The receptor set was obtained from a woman in her 30s in good health and CMV-seronegative.

V usage is TRBV29-1 and J usage is TRBJ2-3; D gene uncertain. V lost 3 bases and J 6 bases, leaving 1 base between the germline ends. The CDR3 runs 9 residues. Germline loops: CDR1 SQVTM, CDR2 ANQGSEA. CDR3 residues: CSVDDTQYF. The CDR3 nucleotides read TGCAGCGTTGATGATACGCAGTATTTT.

The genes are TRBV5-1 and TRBJ2-3; D perhaps matches TRBD1 (6 bases). This CDR3 region has 15 residues. Trimming removed 2 bases from V and 3 bases from J, with 13 bases in between. Per the germline V gene, CDR1 is SGHRS and CDR2 is YFSETQ. The CDR3: CASSFIDRPTDTQYF. DNA of the CDR3: TGCGCCAGCAGCTTTATTGACAGGCCTACAGATACGCAGTATTTT.

This chain links TRBV30 with TRBJ2-3, with D possibly TRBD2 on 7 matching bases. Per the germline V gene, CDR1 is GTSNPN and CDR2 is SVGIG (reference sequence). The length of the CDR3 is 13 residues. V dropped 8 bases and J dropped 2 bases, with 14 bases sitting between them. In DNA, the CDR3 is TGTGCCAAGGCGGGGGCCCTCACAGATACGCAGTATTTT. It translates to CAKAGALTDTQYF.

The chain combines TRBV4-3 with TRBJ2-7; 7 bases line up with TRBD1. Germline values: CDR1 LGHNA, CDR2 YSLEER. This CDR3 region has 17 residues. V lost 1 base, J lost 3 bases, and 12 bases stayed unmatched. The chain's CDR3 is CASSQGYDRERDYEQYF. The CDR3 nucleotides are TGCGCCAGCAGCCAAGGATACGACAGGGAGCGTGACTACGAGCAGTACTTC.

The rearrangement joins TRBV5-4 to TRBJ2-7; 9 nucleotides agree with TRBD1. The CDR3 totals 15 residues. Trimming cost V 4 bases and J 7 bases; bases outside gene matches: 12. Germline assignment: CDR1 SGHNT and CDR2 YYREEE (reference sequence). The CDR3, as DNA: TGTGCCAGCAGCATGACCGGGACAGGGTCGGGGGAGCAGTACTTC. It is translated as CASSMTGTGSGEQYF.

The gene calls are TRBV11-2 and TRBJ2-7, with a possible D match to TRBD1 (6 bases). CDR3 length equals 16 residues. Trimming took 5 bases from V and 0 from J, leaving 17 bases between them. In germline, CDR1 is SGHAT, CDR2 FQNNGV. The CDR3 DNA reads TGTGCCAGCAGCGCCGAGGGACAAAGAAGCTCCTACGAGCAGTACTTC. Amino acids: CASSAEGQRSSYEQYF.

V is TRBV6-1 and J is TRBJ2-3; 7 nucleotides match TRBD1. In germline, CDR1 is MNHNS, CDR2 SASEGT. The length of the CDR3 is 14 residues. Germline trimming cut 4 bases from V and 1 base from J; bases unmatched to any gene: 2. DNA for the CDR3: TGTGCCAGCAGTGGGACAGGAGGCACAGATACGCAGTATTTT. Translated, it gives CASSGTGGTDTQYF.

This chain uses TRBV7-2 with TRBJ1-3; D not resolved. The CDR3 has 14 residues. Deletions cut 8 bases from V and 0 bases from J, with 11 bases between. Germline V gives CDR1 SGHTA, CDR2 FQGNSA. The CDR3 here is CASGRRASGNTIYF. CDR3 DNA sequence: TGTGCCAGCGGCAGGAGGGCCTCTGGAAACACCATATATTTT.

The chain combines TRBV7-6 with TRBJ1-1; D not resolved. Germline V CDR1 and CDR2: SGHVS, FNYEAQ. This CDR3 comprises 16 residues. Trimming left V 5 bases short and J 5 bases short, with 21 bases between. CDR3 region: CASSILKQDVGTEAFF. In DNA, the CDR3 is TGTGCCAGCAGCATCTTAAAACAAGACGTTGGTACTGAAGCTTTCTTT.

The J gene is TRBJ1-1, the V gene TRBV27; D is undetermined. There are 13 residues in the CDR3. Trimming pared 4 bases from V and 1 base from J, leaving 7 bases between. Germline-derived CDR1 and CDR2 are MNHEY and SMNVEV (reference sequence). Written as DNA, the CDR3 is TGTGCCAGCAGTTCCATCAAGAACACTGAAGCTTTCTTT. Encoded protein: CASSSIKNTEAFF.

The chain has TRBV4-3 and TRBJ1-2, with no clear D. Germline V gene sequence: CDR1 LGHNA, CDR2 YSLEER. V was pared by 0 bases and J by 2 bases, with 7 bases between. This CDR3 contains 14 residues. The CDR3 bases are TGCGCCAGCAGCCAAGATGCCGGAAACTATGGCTACACCTTC. Protein product: CASSQDAGNYGYTF.

This clone was observed a few times. The rearrangement joins TRBV4-1 to TRBJ1-2, with a tentative D call TRBD1 (5 bases). The CDR3 has 16 amino acids. Germline V gene data show CDR1 as MGHRA and CDR2 as YSYEKL. V shed 1 base and J shed 6 bases, with 18 bases lying between them. CDR3 nucleotides: TGCGCCAGCAGCCAAGTAAAGGGCAGGGAAGGGAATGGCTACACCTTC. This codes for CASSQVKGREGNGYTF.

The rearrangement joins TRBV7-3 to TRBJ2-3; TRBD2 matches at 12 bases. The CDR3 has 15 residues. Per germline, CDR1 SGHTA and CDR2 FQGTGA. Trimming cost V 2 bases and J 7 bases; bases outside gene matches: 4. DNA for the CDR3: TGTGCCAGCAGCTTACTAGCGGGAGGGGAATATACGCAGTATTTT. Translated, it gives CASSLLAGGEYTQYF.

V gene TRBV4-2 combines with J gene TRBJ2-3; no clear D gene. V was shortened by 0 bases and J by 2 bases, with 9 bases between the two germline ends. The CDR3 is made up of 15 amino acids. The germline CDR1 and CDR2 sequences are LGHNA and YNFKEQ. The CDR3 nucleotides are TGTGCCAGCAGCCAAGATCCCATGGACACAGATACGCAGTATTTT. This gives the protein CASSQDPMDTDTQYF.

The chain is built from TRBV2 and TRBJ2-3, with 10 bases matching TRBD2. Germline lookup yields CDR1 SNHLY and CDR2 FYNNEI. The CDR3 loop spans 15 amino acids. Losses at the gene ends were 7 bases for V and 3 bases for J; bases not matched to a gene: 7. In nucleotides, the CDR3 is TGTGCCAGCAACCCAGCGGGGGGGCTTACAGATACGCAGTATTTT. It encodes CASNPAGGLTDTQYF.

In this sample, this clone turned up once. The V call is TRBV5-1, the J call TRBJ1-4; unclear D gene. This CDR3 region has 16 residues. With 2 bases removed from V and 0 bases from J, the gap between germline ends came to 11 bases. Germline CDR1 reads SGHRS; CDR2 reads YFSETQ. The CDR3 coding sequence is TGCGCCAGCAGCTTCCAGAGACTGTCAACTAATGAAAAACTGTTTTTT. This codes for CASSFQRLSTNEKLFF.

The chain is built from TRBV27 and TRBJ1-5; no clear D gene. Trimming removed 3 bases at V and 0 bases at J, with 6 bases between. The CDR3 contains 14 residues. Germline V gene lookup returns CDR1 MNHEY and CDR2 SMNVEV (reference sequence). The CDR3 is CASSLKFSNQPQHF. Written as DNA, the CDR3 is TGTGCCAGCAGTTTGAAGTTTAGCAATCAGCCCCAGCATTTT.

For the CDR3, the DNA is TGTGCCAGCTCACCACAGGGCCCACCGATGGACAATGAGCAGTTCTTC. Translation: CASSPQGPPMDNEQFF. This chain uses TRBV18 with TRBJ2-1; the D is unclear. Trimming pared 1 base from V and 5 bases from J, leaving 15 bases between. In germline, CDR1 is KGHSH, CDR2 LQKENI. This CDR3 spans 16 amino acids. The full variable domain, its missing parts supplied by reference TRBV18 and TRBJ2-1, is NAGVMQNPRHLVRRRGQEARLRCSPMKGHSHVYWYRQLPEEGLKFMVYLQKENIIDESGMPKERFSAEFPKEGPSILRIQQVVRGDSAAYFCASSPQGPPMDNEQFFGPGTRLTVL.

The chain couples TRBV7-8 to TRBJ2-7; the D gene is possibly TRBD1 (6 bases). CDR1 SGHVS and CDR2 FQNEAQ come from the germline V gene. This CDR3 contains 15 residues. The ends were cut back, 1 base at V and 2 bases at J, with 12 bases in the middle. CDR3 region: CASSLEEDRPYEQYF. The CDR3 nucleotides read TGTGCCAGCAGCTTAGAGGAGGACAGACCCTACGAGCAGTACTTC.

The chain combines TRBV5-4 with TRBJ1-3, with D possibly being TRBD1 (5 bases). Germline V gene sequence: CDR1 SGHNT, CDR2 YYREEE (reference sequence). The V end lost 1 base, the J end lost 2 bases, and 7 bases lay between the germline ends. The length of the CDR3 is 14 residues. The CDR3 DNA reads TGTGCCAGCAGCTTGATGGGGGCTGGAAACACCATATATTTT. Translated, it gives CASSLMGAGNTIYF. The full variable domain, completed using reference TRBV5-4 and TRBJ1-3, is ETGVTQSPTHLIKTRGQQVTLRCSSQSGHNTVSWYQQALGQGPQFIFQYYREEENGRGNFPPRFSGLQFPNYSSELNVNALELDDSALYLCASSLMGAGNTIYFGEGSWLTVV.

This CDR3 is CASSSRTGDNEQFF. CDR3 in DNA: TGTGCCAGCAGCTCGCGGACAGGGGACAATGAGCAGTTCTTC. The chain joins TRBV5-4 to TRBJ2-1, with 9 bases identical to TRBD1. The germline V gene encodes CDR1 SGHNT and CDR2 YYREEE (reference sequence). The CDR3 loop spans 14 amino acids. V trimming: 3 bases; J trimming: 5 bases; junction bases outside the gene matches: 3. The variable domain in full, with the rest retrieved from reference TRBV5-4 and TRBJ2-1, is ETGVTQSPTHLIKTRGQQVTLRCSSQSGHNTVSWYQQALGQGPQFIFQYYREEENGRGNFPPRFSGLQFPNYSSELNVNALELDDSALYLCASSSRTGDNEQFFGPGTRLTVL.

The chain is built from TRBV6-5 and TRBJ2-3; 13 bases map to TRBD2. J gave up 1 base and V 5 bases, and 0 bases lay outside the gene matches. CDR1 MNHEY and CDR2 SVGAGI come from the germline V gene. The CDR3 runs 15 residues. The CDR3 nucleotides are TGTGCCAGCAGTGGACTAGCGGGGGGCACAGATACGCAGTATTTT. This gives the protein CASSGLAGGTDTQYF.

The chain carries TRBV9 and TRBJ2-7; 9 nucleotides line up with TRBD1. This CDR3 comprises 14 residues. Germline V CDR1 and CDR2: SGDLS, YYNGEE. V trimming: 4 bases; J trimming: 2 bases; junction bases outside the gene matches: 4. CDR3 amino acids: CASSPGQGAYEQYF. The CDR3 bases are TGTGCCAGCAGCCCGGGACAGGGCGCCTACGAGCAGTACTTC. Supplemented by reference TRBV9 and TRBJ2-7, the full variable domain reads DSGVTQTPKHLITATGQRVTLRCSPRSGDLSVYWYQQSLDQGLQFLIQYYNGEERAKGNILERFSAQQFPDLHSELNLSSLELGDSALYFCASSPGQGAYEQYFGPGTRLTVT.

The chain is built from TRBV5-4 and TRBJ1-1, with TRBD1 matching over 7 bases. The J segment lost 0 bases and the V segment lost 7 bases, leaving 12 bases of the junction unmatched. The CDR3 spans 16 residues. Germline-derived CDR1 and CDR2 are SGHNT and YYREEE (reference sequence). The DNA of the CDR3 is TGTGCCAGCTCGGGACAGTCAGTACCCATGAACACTGAAGCTTTCTTT. Its translation: CASSGQSVPMNTEAFF. The full variable domain, with the rest looked up from reference TRBV5-4 and TRBJ1-1, is ETGVTQSPTHLIKTRGQQVTLRCSSQSGHNTVSWYQQALGQGPQFIFQYYREEENGRGNFPPRFSGLQFPNYSSELNVNALELDDSALYLCASSGQSVPMNTEAFFGQGTRLTVV.

V gene TRBV7-9 combines with J gene TRBJ1-6, with TRBD1 as a possible D gene (6 bases). This CDR3 is 14 amino acids long. Per the germline V gene, CDR1 is SEHNR and CDR2 is FQNEAQ (reference sequence). V dropped 6 bases and J dropped 5 bases, with 11 bases sitting between them. The CDR3 is CASRIGGNNSPLHF. CDR3 sequence (DNA): TGTGCCAGCAGAATAGGGGGGAATAATTCACCCCTCCACTTT.

V usage is TRBV18 and J usage is TRBJ2-1, with TRBD2 matching over 11 bases. The germline gives CDR1 KGHSH, CDR2 LQKENI. The CDR3 loop spans 14 amino acids. V was clipped by 3 bases and J by 10 bases; unmatched bases: 5. The DNA for the CDR3 is TGTGCCAGCTCACCGCCGGGACTAGCGGAGGAGCAGTTCTTC. This gives the protein CASSPPGLAEEQFF. The entire variable domain, with the rest obtained from reference TRBV18 and TRBJ2-1, is as follows: NAGVMQNPRHLVRRRGQEARLRCSPMKGHSHVYWYRQLPEEGLKFMVYLQKENIIDESGMPKERFSAEFPKEGPSILRIQQVVRGDSAAYFCASSPPGLAEEQFFGPGTRLTVL.

The chain combines TRBV5-1 with TRBJ2-1, with no clear D. The CDR3 runs 13 residues. The germline CDR1 and CDR2 sequences are SGHRS and YFSETQ. V lost 0 bases and J lost 7, with 8 bases in between. The CDR3 bases are TGCGCCAGCAGCTTGGCGTCTCAAAATGAGCAGTTCTTC. Its translation: CASSLASQNEQFF.

This sequence joins TRBV27 and TRBJ1-1; 7 bases are shared with TRBD1. Losses at the gene ends were 4 bases for V and 0 bases for J; bases not matched to a gene: 8. The V gene's germline CDR1 is MNHEY and CDR2 SMNVEV (reference sequence). The CDR3 sequence is 16 residues long. In DNA, the CDR3 is TGTGCCAGCAGTTCACCGGGACAGTCAATGAACACTGAAGCTTTCTTT. The encoded protein is CASSSPGQSMNTEAFF.

The CDR3 nucleotides read TGTGCCAGCAGCGTAGATGGCGGCTCTCAGGCTTTCTTT. This gives the protein CASSVDGGSQAFF. The chain couples TRBV9 to TRBJ1-1; D uncertain. The germline V gene encodes CDR1 SGDLS and CDR2 YYNGEE. The CDR3 consists of 13 residues. Deletions cut 0 bases from V and 11 bases from J, with 14 bases between.

This clone was seen more than once but under ten times. The genes are TRBV15 and TRBJ1-4; D is unresolved. Germline CDR1 is LNHNV and CDR2 is YYDKDF (reference sequence). V was shortened by 1 base and J by 0 bases, with 9 bases between the two germline ends. CDR3 length equals 16 residues. This chain's CDR3 is CATSRGGRPTNEKLFF. The CDR3 region has the DNA TGTGCCACCAGCAGAGGAGGAAGGCCAACTAATGAAAAACTGTTTTTT.